The following is a T cell receptor beta chain sequence with its context. This sample stems from a study of OX40 agonist ivuxolimab in advanced cancers. Looked up from germline, CDR1 is SGHAT and CDR2 is FQNNGV. CDR3 size: 12 residues. Trimming stripped 5 bases from V and 5 bases from J, with 7 bases between. Repertoires were generated with immunoSEQ multiplex PCR, while TCRdb's copy carries only in-frame clones and drops some. The sample holds 72,000 or so clones, approximately 84% seen once. V is TRBV11-2 and J is TRBJ1-3; TRBD1 is a possible D gene (5 bases). The sequencing used CD4+ or CD8+ T cells sorted from blood, collected in a trial of the OX40 agonist ivuxolimab. This sequence was found in an adult with an advanced solid tumor such as melanoma, head and neck, liver or kidney cancer. The CDR3 DNA reads TGTGCCAGCAGCGCGGACAGAAACACCATATATTTT. Protein sequence: CASSADRNTIYF.